The subject of this entry is one T cell receptor beta chain. The antigen is unknown. Germline is not matched at one junction end, which may reflect a read error. Looked up from germline, CDR1 is SGHTA and CDR2 is FQGNSA. The CDR3 extends over 11 amino acids. This specimen belongs to a study of Graves' ophthalmopathy and Graves' hyperthyroidism. Broader study findings: In predicting ophthalmopathy progression, the model reached around 65% sensitivity and 72% to 85% specificity.

Amplification of TCR beta CDR3 regions used RNA transcripts. First-round RT-PCR used HTBI primers; second-round multiplex PCR followed. TCRdb itself ran the multiplex PCR reads through MiXCR, one entry per CDR3 protein. The data show over a million distinct CDR3 sequences, about 40% seen once. The source material was peripheral blood or thyroid tissue (not recorded which). This chain uses TRBV7-2 with TRBJ1-1; TRBD1 matches at 7 bases. This TCR was recovered from an adult man with Graves' hyperthyroidism. This CDR3 is CASSYSGEGAF. The CDR3 coding sequence is TGTGCCAGCAGCTACTCGGGGGAGGGGGCGTTT.